These T cell receptor beta chains were read from a single sample in a study of breast tumors, draining lymph nodes, adjacent tissues. TCRdb reanalysed the multiplex PCR reads using MiXCR and keeps one entry per CDR3 protein. Of 150,000 to 200,000 distinct CDR3 sequences in the sample, 31% were seen once. Sequencing was performed on axillary lymph node tissue. The receptors were sampled from a female donor with breast cancer. Some clones in this sample may be carry-over from other donors' samples. Each CDR3 is given with its conserved first and last residue. A D gene is named only where the DNA matches it firmly. The size of a clone is reported for some rows only, either as once, few or many, or as a class for expanded clones.

CASSESRKPNYGYTF | TGTGCCAGCAGTGAATCGCGAAAACCTAACTATGGCTACACCTTC | TRBV25-1 | many | 15 | TRBJ1-2 | NA
CASRTSVGETQYF | TGTGCCAGCAGGACTAGCGTGGGGGAGACGCAGTATTTC | TRBV2 | NA | 13 | TRBJ2-3 | TRBD2
CASRRLLYNEQFF | TGTGCCAGCCGTAGACTACTCTACAATGAGCAGTTCTTC | TRBV12-3/TRBV12-4 | many | 13 | TRBJ2-1 | NA
CAWSVLEDEQFF | TGTGCCTGGAGTGTATTGGAGGATGAGCAGTTCTTC | TRBV30 | few | 12 | TRBJ2-1 | NA
CASRKPSLGGNQPQHF | TGTGCCAGCAGAAAGCCTTCGCTGGGGGGCAATCAGCCCCAGCATTTT | TRBV6-1 | NA | 16 | TRBJ1-5 | NA
CASSQDPGRMDTGELFF | TGCGCCAGCAGCCAAGATCCCGGCAGAATGGACACCGGGGAGCTGTTTTTT | TRBV4-1 | many | 17 | TRBJ2-2 | NA
CASSHYRGGADTQYF | TGTGCCAGCAGCCATTACCGGGGAGGGGCAGATACGCAGTATTTT | TRBV14 | many | 15 | TRBJ2-3 | TRBD2
CATSRGGDSPLHF | TGTGCCACCAGCAGGGGAGGGGATTCACCCCTCCACTTT | TRBV15 | many | 13 | TRBJ1-6 | NA
CASSPLAGLGDEQFF | TGTGCCAGCAGTCCACTAGCGGGGTTGGGCGATGAGCAGTTCTTC | TRBV6-6 | NA | 15 | TRBJ2-1 | TRBD2
CASRISGSSYEQYF | TGTGCCAGCAGAATTAGCGGGAGCTCCTACGAGCAGTACTTC | TRBV6-5 | many | 14 | TRBJ2-7 | TRBD2
CASSSGQVRSAYTF | TGTGCCAGCAGCTCGGGACAGGTCAGGTCTGCCTACACCTTC | TRBV7-2 | many | 14 | TRBJ1-2 | TRBD1
CASSPLAGGPHEQHF | TGTGCCAGCAGCCCCTTAGCGGGGGGGCCCCACGAGCAGCACTTC | TRBV7-2 | NA | 15 | TRBJ2-7 | TRBD2
CSAGVSWADNQPQHF | TGCAGTGCTGGAGTTAGCTGGGCGGACAATCAGCCCCAGCATTTT | TRBV20-1 | NA | 15 | TRBJ1-5 | NA
CASSVGRSLRETQYF | TGTGCCAGCAGCGTAGGTCGAAGCTTACGGGAGACCCAGTACTTC | TRBV9 | many | 15 | TRBJ2-5 | NA
CASSYFGGANGANVLTF | TGTGCCAGCAGCTATTTCGGTGGGGCGAACGGGGCCAACGTCCTGACTTTC | TRBV2 | many | 17 | TRBJ2-6 | NA
CASSSNSGIGSGNTIYF | TGCGCCAGCAGCTCCAACTCCGGGATCGGCTCTGGAAACACCATATATTTT | TRBV5-1 | many | 17 | TRBJ1-3 | NA
CSAETGPNYNEQFF | TGCAGTGCTGAGACAGGGCCCAACTACAATGAGCAGTTCTTC | TRBV20-1 | many | 14 | TRBJ2-1 | TRBD1
CSAGGGGVNNEQFF | TGCAGTGCCGGGGGAGGAGGGGTGAACAATGAGCAGTTCTTC | TRBV20-1 | many | 14 | TRBJ2-1 | NA
CASSLNPPPTGELFF | TGTGCCAGCAGCTTAAATCCGCCCCCAACTGGGGAGCTGTTTTTT | TRBV7-3 | NA | 15 | TRBJ2-2 | NA
CASSSGTRGYEQYF | TGTGCCAGCAGCTCCGGGACTAGAGGTTACGAGCAGTACTTC | TRBV13 | many | 14 | TRBJ2-7 | TRBD2
CATGKGATETQYF | TGTGCCACCGGCAAGGGGGCGACGGAGACCCAGTACTTC | TRBV15 | NA | 13 | TRBJ2-5 | TRBD1
CASSLGAGGGYNEQFF | TGTGCCAGCAGCCTAGGGGCGGGGGGCGGTTACAATGAGCAGTTCTTC | TRBV11-3 | many | 16 | TRBJ2-1 | TRBD2
CAWRRQGNYGYTF | TGTGCCTGGAGGAGACAGGGTAACTATGGCTACACCTTC | TRBV30 | many | 13 | TRBJ1-2 | TRBD1
CAWHRGRGNTIYF | TGTGCCTGGCACAGGGGGCGCGGAAACACCATATATTTT | TRBV30 | many | 13 | TRBJ1-3 | TRBD1
CASTPGGSGANVPTF | TGTGCCAGCACCCCCGGGGGGTCTGGGGCCAACGTCCCGACTTTC | TRBV6-5 | NA | 15 | TRBJ2-6 | TRBD2
CASSDPSGRTDTQYF | TGCGCCAGCAGTGATCCTAGCGGACGCACAGATACGCAGTATTTT | TRBV10-2 | many | 15 | TRBJ2-3 | TRBD2
CAISESEIKTRRPDTQYF | TGTGCCATCAGTGAGTCGGAGATTAAGACCCGGAGACCAGATACGCAGTATTTT | TRBV10-3 | many | 18 | TRBJ2-3 | NA
CASNLQGTGRGIRTQYF | TGTGCCAGCAATCTCCAGGGGACAGGGAGAGGCATTAGGACCCAGTACTTC | TRBV2 | NA | 17 | TRBJ2-5 | TRBD1
CASSPMWEGSYNEQFF | TGTGCCAGCAGCCCTATGTGGGAGGGCTCCTACAATGAGCAGTTCTTC | TRBV4-2 | many | 16 | TRBJ2-1 | TRBD2
CASMAGLASTDTQYF | TGTGCCAGCATGGCTGGGCTAGCGAGCACAGATACGCAGTATTTT | TRBV2 | NA | 15 | TRBJ2-3 | NA
CASSEEGAYNSPLHF | TGTGCCAGCAGTGAGGAGGGCGCCTATAATTCACCCCTCCACTTT | TRBV2 | NA | 15 | TRBJ1-6 | NA
CASSLGQGANEQYF | TGTGCCAGCAGCCTGGGACAGGGGGCGAACGAGCAGTACTTC | TRBV3-1 | many | 14 | TRBJ2-7 | TRBD1
CASRNDRSPGNTIYF | TGTGCCAGCAGAAACGACAGGTCCCCTGGAAACACCATATATTTT | TRBV19 | many | 15 | TRBJ1-3 | NA
CSVVWQSYGYTF | TGCAGCGTTGTTTGGCAGAGCTATGGCTACACCTTC | TRBV29-1 | many | 12 | TRBJ1-2 | NA
CASRSTGGNNQPQHF | TGTGCCAGTAGAAGTACAGGGGGCAACAATCAGCCCCAGCATTTT | TRBV19 | many | 15 | TRBJ1-5 | TRBD1
CASSRDRGGIVYEQYF | TGTGCCAGCAGCCGCGATAGGGGCGGTATCGTTTACGAGCAGTACTTC | TRBV7-9 | many | 16 | TRBJ2-7 | NA
CASSLLGWGYTF | TGTGCCAGCAGCTTACTGGGATGGGGCTACACCTTC | TRBV13 | NA | 12 | TRBJ1-2 | NA
CASSPQGYTEAFF | TGTGCCAGCAGTCCCCAGGGATACACTGAAGCTTTCTTT | TRBV7-9 | NA | 13 | TRBJ1-1 | NA
CASSWGAWYEQYF | TGTGCCAGCAGCTGGGGTGCCTGGTACGAGCAGTACTTC | TRBV28 | NA | 13 | TRBJ2-7 | NA
CSARERGRGGAPYEQYF | TGCAGTGCTAGGGAAAGGGGGCGCGGAGGCGCGCCCTACGAGCAGTACTTC | TRBV20-1 | many | 17 | TRBJ2-7 | TRBD1
CASSSRTGESYEQYF | TGTGCCAGCAGTTCCCGGACAGGGGAGAGCTACGAGCAGTACTTC | TRBV28 | NA | 15 | TRBJ2-7 | TRBD1
CASRGQGANTGELFF | TGTGCCAGCAGGGGACAGGGGGCTAACACCGGGGAGCTGTTTTTT | TRBV2 | NA | 15 | TRBJ2-2 | TRBD1
CAIHSLTSGSLSSHYEQYF | TGTGCCATCCACTCCCTAACTAGCGGTTCACTTAGCTCCCACTACGAGCAGTACTTC | TRBV2 | NA | 19 | TRBJ2-7 | TRBD2
CASSPQRLFAGNTIYF | TGTGCCAGCAGCCCTCAAAGGCTATTCGCGGGAAACACCATATATTTT | TRBV3-1 | many | 16 | TRBJ1-3 | NA
CASSQGAGAREKLFF | TGTGCCAGCAGCCAAGGGGCGGGGGCTAGGGAAAAACTGTTTTTT | TRBV3-1 | many | 15 | TRBJ1-4 | NA
CASSFGQSTDTQYF | TGTGCCAGCAGCTTCGGACAGTCCACAGATACGCAGTATTTT | TRBV7-9 | many | 14 | TRBJ2-3 | NA
CASSEGGGAGGYTF | TGTGCCAGCAGCGAGGGGGGGGGCGCGGGCGGCTACACCTTC | TRBV9 | NA | 14 | TRBJ1-2 | NA
CSARAQGEETQYF | TGCAGTGCTAGAGCTCAAGGGGAGGAGACCCAGTACTTC | TRBV20-1 | NA | 13 | TRBJ2-5 | NA
CASSGRTGPGQPQHF | TGTGCCAGCAGCGGTAGGACGGGGCCAGGACAGCCCCAGCATTTT | TRBV5-8 | many | 15 | TRBJ1-5 | NA
CASSHSTGVGTDTQYF | TGTGCCAGCAGTCACTCCACAGGGGTAGGGACAGATACGCAGTATTTT | TRBV6-5 | few | 16 | TRBJ2-3 | TRBD1
CASTWGGAHTGELFF | TGCGCCAGCACCTGGGGAGGGGCTCACACCGGGGAGCTGTTTTTT | TRBV4-1 | many | 15 | TRBJ2-2 | TRBD2